This TCR beta chain stems from a study of blood T cell repertoires in COVID-19. Study background: COVID-19 samples collected from the United States, Italy and Spain covered acute and convalescent phases.

The CDR3 totals 15 residues. The V end was cut by 2 bases, the J end by 2 bases, with 14 bases between. Germline V gives CDR1 SGHRS, CDR2 YFSETQ. This clone was counted a few times. This specimen includes other DNA sequences encoding the same CDR3. Source study methods: Reference gene primer amplification gave estimated nucleated cell counts. Method: immunoSEQ multiplex PCR; TCRdb's copy keeps in-frame clones and lacks some. The D gene and trimming were derived from the DNA, and the V and J assignments and clone size from that table. The data show 150,000 to 200,000 clones, around 77% seen once. The sequence was obtained from a man aged 55 to 70 with active or convalescent COVID-19. The rearrangement links TRBV5-1 to TRBJ2-7; D perhaps matches TRBD2 (5 bases). Material: peripheral blood. CDR3 nucleotide sequence: TGCGCCAGCAGCTTAAAAGGAGGCCTAACCTACGAGCAGTACTTC. It translates to CASSLKGGLTYEQYF.